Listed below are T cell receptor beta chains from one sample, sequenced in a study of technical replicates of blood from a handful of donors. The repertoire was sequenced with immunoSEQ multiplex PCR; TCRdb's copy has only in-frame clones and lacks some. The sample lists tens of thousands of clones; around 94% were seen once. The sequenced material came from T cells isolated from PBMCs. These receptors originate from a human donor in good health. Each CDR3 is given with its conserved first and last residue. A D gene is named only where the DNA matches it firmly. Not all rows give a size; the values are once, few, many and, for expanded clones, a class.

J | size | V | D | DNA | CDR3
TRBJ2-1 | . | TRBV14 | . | TGTGCCAGCAGCCAAGATAGCGCGGCGCAGTTCTTC | CASSQDSAAQFF
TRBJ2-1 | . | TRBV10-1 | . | TGCGCCAGCAGTTTACAGGGTGGAAATGAGCAGTTCTTC | CASSLQGGNEQFF
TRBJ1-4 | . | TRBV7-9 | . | TGTGCCAGCAGCTTTGGCGGCTATCCCGAGGAACTGTTTTTT | CASSFGGYPEELFF
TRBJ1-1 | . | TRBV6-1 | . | TGTGCCAGCAGTGAAGTCAGGATCAGGACTGAAGCTTTCTTT | CASSEVRIRTEAFF
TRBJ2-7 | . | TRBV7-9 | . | TGTGCCAGCAGCTTAGAAGGACGGGGGAGCTCCTACGAGCAGTACTTC | CASSLEGRGSSYEQYF
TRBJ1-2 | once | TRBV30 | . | TGTGCCTCTGGAGACTTAGACCAGGGCGTCTATGGCTACACCTTC | CASGDLDQGVYGYTF
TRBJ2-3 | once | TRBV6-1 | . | TGTGCCAGCACCCCGGCAGATACGCAGTATTTT | CASTPADTQYF
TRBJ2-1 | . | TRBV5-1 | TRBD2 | TGCGCCAGCACCCCCGGCGGGGGGTATTACAATGAGCAGTTCTTC | CASTPGGGYYNEQFF
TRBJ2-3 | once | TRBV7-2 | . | TGTGCCAGCAGCTTCCTACGCGGGTATGGGGATACGCAGTATTTT | CASSFLRGYGDTQYF
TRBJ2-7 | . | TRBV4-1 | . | TGCGCCAGCAGCCAAGATTCCACGGAGCCCTACGAGCAGTACTTC | CASSQDSTEPYEQYF
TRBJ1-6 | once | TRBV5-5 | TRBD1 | TGTGCCAGCAGCGGCCCGGAAGGGGGCAGATCACCCCTCCACTTT | CASSGPEGGRSPLHF
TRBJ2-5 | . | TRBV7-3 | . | TGTGCCAGCAGCTTACAGGGGGGAGAAGAGACCCAGTACTTC | CASSLQGGEETQYF
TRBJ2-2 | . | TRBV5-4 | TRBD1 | TGTGCCAGCAGCCCCGTGACAGGGGGCTTCGGGGAGCTGTTTTTT | CASSPVTGGFGELFF
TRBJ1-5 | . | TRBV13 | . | TGTGCCAGCAGAAGGGGGTTTGATCAGCCCCAGCATTTT | CASRRGFDQPQHF
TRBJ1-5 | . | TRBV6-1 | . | TGTGCCAGCACACCAGGCGTTTCTGGCAATCAGCCCCAGCATTTT | CASTPGVSGNQPQHF
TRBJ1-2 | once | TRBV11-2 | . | TGTGCCAGTAAACAGGGAATTAACTATGGCTACACCTTC | CASKQGINYGYTF
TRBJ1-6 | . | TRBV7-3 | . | TGTGCCAGCAGCTTGGGGGACGGGAGCTCCTATAATTCACCCCTCCACTTT | CASSLGDGSSYNSPLHF
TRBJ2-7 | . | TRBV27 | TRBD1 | TGTGCCAGCAGAGGGGTGACAGGGAGTGGCGAGCAGTACTTC | CASRGVTGSGEQYF
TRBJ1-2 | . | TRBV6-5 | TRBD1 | TGTGCCAGCAGTTTGGGACAGGCTGGCTATGGCTACACCTTC | CASSLGQAGYGYTF
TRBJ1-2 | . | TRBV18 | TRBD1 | TGTGCCAGCTCACCTACCGGGACAGGGGACGGCTACACCTTC | CASSPTGTGDGYTF
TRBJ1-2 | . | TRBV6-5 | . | TGTGCCAGCAGTTGGGGCTCGGCAAACTATGGCTACACCTTC | CASSWGSANYGYTF
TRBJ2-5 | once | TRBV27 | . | TGTGCCAGCAGTCCGAGGGTTGGGTCCCTAGGCGAGACCCAGTACTTC | CASSPRVGSLGETQYF
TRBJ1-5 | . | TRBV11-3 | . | TGTGCCATAGCAGACAATCAGCCCCAGCATTTT | CAIADNQPQHF
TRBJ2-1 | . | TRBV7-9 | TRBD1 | TGTGCCAGCAGCTTAACCGGGACAGGGCGGGATGAGCAGTTCTTC | CASSLTGTGRDEQFF
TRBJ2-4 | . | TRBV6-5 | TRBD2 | TGTGCCAGCAGTTACTCCGGGACTAGGGAAAACATTCAGTACTTC | CASSYSGTRENIQYF
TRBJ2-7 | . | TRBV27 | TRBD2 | TGTGCCAGCAGTTCATATATTGGCGGGAGGCTCTACGAGCAGTACTTC | CASSSYIGGRLYEQYF
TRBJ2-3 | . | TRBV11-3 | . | TGTGCCAGCAGTCCAAGGGGAGGAGGGCCCCTACTCACAGATACGCAGTATTTT | CASSPRGGGPLLTDTQYF
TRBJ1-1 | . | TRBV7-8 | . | TGTGCCAGCAGCGCGATTGGGCCCTCTGAAGCTTTCTTT | CASSAIGPSEAFF
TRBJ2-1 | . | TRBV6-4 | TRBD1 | TGTGCCAGCAGGGAGACAGGGAGCTCCTACAATGAGCAGTTCTTC | CASRETGSSYNEQFF
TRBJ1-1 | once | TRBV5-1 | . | TGCGCCAGCAGCTTTGATTACATGAACACTGAAGCTTTCTTT | CASSFDYMNTEAFF
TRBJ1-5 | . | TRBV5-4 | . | TGTGCCAGCAGCTTCTATCATAGCAATCAGCCCCAGCATTTT | CASSFYHSNQPQHF
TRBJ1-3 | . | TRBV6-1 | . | TGTGCCAGCAGTGAATTAAGAAACACCATATATTTT | CASSELRNTIYF
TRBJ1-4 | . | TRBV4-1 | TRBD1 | TGCGCCAGCAGCCAAGATGGACAGGGGGGTCGTGGGGCTAATGAAAAACTGTTTTTT | CASSQDGQGGRGANEKLFF
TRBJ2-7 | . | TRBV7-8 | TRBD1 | TGTGCCAGCAGCTTCAATACAGGGGTCGAGCAGTACTTC | CASSFNTGVEQYF
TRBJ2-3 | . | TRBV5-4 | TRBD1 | TGTGCCAGCAGCCCGGGGACAGGGCAAAGGGTAGATACGCAGTATTTT | CASSPGTGQRVDTQYF
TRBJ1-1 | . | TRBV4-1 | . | TGCGCCAGCAGCCAAGCGAACGGGGGTCCTGAAGCTTTCTTT | CASSQANGGPEAFF
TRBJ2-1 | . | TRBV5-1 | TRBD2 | TGCGCCAGCAGCTTGGGCGGGGGGCGTACTCTTAACAATGAGCAGTTCTTC | CASSLGGGRTLNNEQFF